These 14 T cell receptor beta chains originate from one sample sequenced in a study of blood T cell repertoires in COVID-19. Here immunoSEQ multiplex PCR was the method, and the copy in TCRdb shows in-frame clones only, minus some. The repertoire holds under 80,000 clones, with around 85% as singletons. The sample taken for sequencing was peripheral blood. The receptors originated from a man older than 75 in a cohort sampled during active COVID-19.

The chain has TRBV7-2 and TRBJ2-7; D possibly corresponds to TRBD2 (7 bases). This CDR3 is 15 amino acids long. Germline V gives CDR1 SGHTA, CDR2 FQGNSA. V lost 1 base and J lost 4, with 14 bases in between. In nucleotides, the CDR3 is TGTGCCAGCAGCTTAGTAAAGGGGGGGCGATACGAGCAGTACTTC. This sequence encodes CASSLVKGGRYEQYF.

The rearrangement joins TRBV2 to TRBJ2-7; D not certain. Per the germline V gene, CDR1 is SNHLY and CDR2 is FYNNEI. V lost 6 bases and J lost 1, with 7 bases in between. This CDR3 region has 12 residues. The CDR3 sequence: CASRAGSYEQYV. The DNA of the CDR3 is TGTGCCAGCAGGGCCGGGTCCTACGAGCAGTACGTC.

Many counts were recorded for this clone. The chain combines TRBV29-1 with TRBJ1-6; perhaps TRBD1 as D (6 bases). The CDR3 runs 13 residues. Germline lookup yields CDR1 SQVTM and CDR2 ANQGSEA. V was shortened by 6 bases and J by 11 bases, with 17 bases between the two germline ends. CDR3 residues: CSVSGGQMAPLHF. The CDR3 bases are TGCAGCGTCAGCGGTGGACAGATGGCACCCCTCCACTTT. The whole variable domain, remainder taken from reference TRBV29-1 and TRBJ1-6, is SAVISQKPSRDICQRGTSLTIQCQVDSQVTMMFWYRQQPGQSLTLIATANQGSEATYESGFVIDKFPISRPNLTFSTLTVSNMSPEDSSIYLCSVSGGQMAPLHFGNGTRLTVT.

The V call is TRBV10-3, the J call TRBJ1-4, with 7 bases fitting TRBD1. CDR3 size: 16 residues. Trimming cost V 1 base and J 3 bases; bases outside gene matches: 5. Germline V CDR1 and CDR2: ENHRY, SYGVKD. The CDR3 nucleotides read TGTGCCATCAGTGAGTTTCGGGGACAGTCTAATGAAAAACTGTTTTTT. Encoded protein: CAISEFRGQSNEKLFF.

This clone was observed a few times. The rearrangement joins TRBV29-1 to TRBJ2-1; D is uncertain. The V end was cut by 4 bases, the J end by 8 bases, with 6 bases between. Germline values: CDR1 SQVTM, CDR2 ANQGSEA. The CDR3 totals 10 residues. The CDR3 here is CSVVTHEQFF. In DNA, the CDR3 is TGCAGCGTTGTAACTCATGAGCAGTTCTTC.

V usage is TRBV5-5 and J usage is TRBJ2-4, with 11 bases aligning to TRBD1. The junction had 8 bases not matched to a gene; V was cut back by 4 bases and J by 8 bases. Germline V gene sequence: CDR1 SGHKS, CDR2 YYEKEE (reference sequence). The CDR3 is 15 amino acids. The CDR3 loop reads CASSLPGTGGYIQYF. Written as DNA, the CDR3 is TGTGCCAGCAGCCTACCCGGGACAGGGGGTTACATTCAGTACTTC.

This clone has just a few counts. J is TRBJ1-6 and V is TRBV2, with 8 bases fitting TRBD1. The CDR3 sequence is 14 residues long. Trimming took 5 bases from V and 8 from J; bases not matched to a gene: 5. Germline V gene lookup returns CDR1 SNHLY and CDR2 FYNNEI. CDR3 residues: CASSQGALYSPLHF. In DNA, the CDR3 is TGTGCCAGCAGTCAGGGGGCGCTTTATTCACCCCTCCACTTT.

As to this clone: Within the sample, other DNA sequences also encode this same CDR3. The chain links TRBV7-9 to TRBJ1-1; TRBD1 aligns across 7 bases. The V gene end was trimmed by 1 base and the J gene end by 4 bases; junction bases not matched to a gene: 3. This CDR3 is built from 14 residues. Germline V CDR1 and CDR2: SEHNR, FQNEAQ (reference sequence). This CDR3 reads CASSLVQGGTEAFF. In DNA, the CDR3 is TGTGCCAGCAGCTTAGTCCAGGGGGGCACTGAAGCTTTCTTT.

This rearrangement joins TRBV4-1 to TRBJ1-4; 8 bases map to TRBD1. This CDR3 is built from 17 residues. Germline V gene sequence: CDR1 MGHRA, CDR2 YSYEKL. Trimming at V came to 3 bases and at J to 2 bases, leaving 8 bases not matched to a gene. The CDR3 loop reads CASSHRTGWATNEKLFF. Written as DNA, the CDR3 is TGCGCCAGCAGCCATCGGACAGGGTGGGCTACTAATGAAAAACTGTTTTTT.

This clone appeared a few times. This rearrangement joins TRBV7-2 to TRBJ2-5, with a possible D match to TRBD2 (5 bases). V gave up 5 bases and J gave up 9 bases, with 19 bases separating them. Germline-derived CDR1 and CDR2 are SGHTA and FQGNSA. CDR3 length: 14 residues. CDR3 loop: CASSARVRAEAQYF. CDR3 sequence (DNA): TGTGCCAGCAGCGCCAGAGTGCGGGCAGAAGCCCAGTACTTC.

The CDR3 nucleotides read TGTGCCAGCAGCGTAGGTCAGAAAAACACCATATATTTT. Amino acids: CASSVGQKNTIYF. The chain is built from TRBV9 and TRBJ1-3, with D hard to call. Germline-derived CDR1 and CDR2 are SGDLS and YYNGEE. The CDR3 is made up of 13 amino acids. Trimming cost V 0 bases and J 6 bases, with 7 bases left between them.

About this clone: The same CDR3 can be traced to other DNA sequences in this sample. The chain employs TRBV2 and TRBJ1-2; 7 bases agree with TRBD1. V lost 8 bases, J lost 3 bases, and 6 bases stayed unmatched. This CDR3 comprises 13 residues. Germline loops: CDR1 SNHLY, CDR2 FYNNEI. The CDR3 loop reads CASHRGKDYGYTF. The CDR3 nucleotides read TGTGCCAGCCACAGGGGTAAAGACTATGGCTACACCTTC.

This clone occurred a few times. The chain has TRBV7-3 and TRBJ2-1, with D unresolved. CDR3 size: 11 residues. V shed 5 bases and J shed 6 bases, with 5 bases lying between them. Germline values: CDR1 SGHTA, CDR2 FQGTGA. The CDR3 nucleotides are TGTGCCAGCAGCCTCAGCAATGAGCAGTTCTTC. Its protein product is CASSLSNEQFF. Full variable domain (remainder filled in from reference TRBV7-3 and TRBJ2-1): GAGVSQTPSNKVTEKGKYVELRCDPISGHTALYWYRQSLGQGPEFLIYFQGTGAADDSGLPNDRFFAVRPEGSVSTLKIQRTERGDSAVYLCASSLSNEQFFGPGTRLTVL.

This clone appeared a single time. This chain uses TRBV6-4 with TRBJ2-7; 11 nucleotides agree with TRBD2. The germline V gene has CDR1 MRHNA and CDR2 SNTAGT. The CDR3 extends over 20 amino acids. V trimming: 0 bases; J trimming: 2 bases; junction bases outside the gene matches: 15. The DNA for the CDR3 is TGTGCCAGCAGTGACTCGAGTGGGCAACTGGGACTAGCGGACACCTACGAGCAGTACGTC. This sequence encodes CASSDSSGQLGLADTYEQYV.